Below, 7 T cell receptor beta chains from the same sample are listed, as sequenced in a study of blood T cell repertoires in COVID-19. The protocol was immunoSEQ multiplex PCR, while the TCRdb copy is restricted to in-frame clones and leaves out a portion. The profile shows over 200,000 clones, around nine tenths of them singletons. Material for sequencing was peripheral blood. Source of these receptors: a man between 60 and 75 years old who had recovered from COVID-19.

CDR3 in amino acids: CASSYQHTSGRSDTQYF. The CDR3, as DNA: TGTGCCAGCAGTTACCAACATACTAGCGGGAGATCAGATACGCAGTATTTT. The chain is built from TRBV7-8 and TRBJ2-3; TRBD2 agrees at 11 bases. The junction had 12 bases not matched to a gene; V was cut back by 6 bases and J by 4 bases. Germline-derived CDR1 and CDR2 are SGHVS and FQNEAQ. CDR3 size: 17 residues.

The chain is built from TRBV11-2 and TRBJ2-7, with TRBD1 matching over 8 bases. Looked up from germline, CDR1 is SGHAT and CDR2 is FQNNGV. This CDR3 has 15 residues. V trimming: 2 bases; J trimming: 2 bases; junction bases outside the gene matches: 5. This CDR3 is CASSLPQGAAYEQYF. The CDR3 DNA reads TGTGCCAGCAGCTTACCCCAGGGGGCCGCCTACGAGCAGTACTTC. The full variable domain, in which reference TRBV11-2 and TRBJ2-7 provide the parts outside the CDR3, is EAGVAQSPRYKIIEKRQSVAFWCNPISGHATLYWYQQILGQGPKLLIQFQNNGVVDDSQLPKDRFSAERLKGVDSTLKIQPAKLEDSAVYLCASSLPQGAAYEQYFGPGTRLTVT.

This clone was observed a few times. The J gene is TRBJ2-1, the V gene TRBV7-9; TRBD2 matches at 12 bases. Germline CDR1 reads SEHNR; CDR2 reads FQNEAQ (reference sequence). With 3 bases clipped from V and 5 bases from J, the junction kept 2 bases outside the gene matches. The CDR3 sequence is 15 residues long. In DNA form, the CDR3 reads TGTGCCAGCAGCTTTGGGACTAGCGGGCACAATGAGCAGTTCTTC. Encoded protein: CASSFGTSGHNEQFF.

This rearrangement joins TRBV5-1 to TRBJ2-1, with 9 bases lining up with TRBD2. After removal of 2 bases from V and 5 bases from J, the junction contained 5 bases not matched to a gene. Germline-derived CDR1 and CDR2 are SGHRS and YFSETQ. The CDR3 is 15 residues long. The CDR3 spells CASSFPSGINNEQFF. The CDR3 DNA reads TGCGCCAGCAGCTTTCCTAGCGGGATTAACAATGAGCAGTTCTTC.

This chain joins TRBV28 and TRBJ1-2; D gene ambiguous. CDR1 and CDR2 (germline): MDHEN, SYDVKM. The CDR3 spans 14 residues. V was trimmed by 4 bases and J by 3 bases, leaving 12 bases between them. CDR3 amino acids: CASSSSITDYGYTF. DNA for the CDR3: TGTGCCAGCAGTTCATCAATAACAGACTATGGCTACACCTTC.

This chain connects TRBV7-2 to TRBJ2-1; D is perhaps TRBD2 (5 bases). Germline CDR1 reads SGHTA; CDR2 reads FQGNSA. V lost 1 base to trimming and J lost 6 bases, with 10 bases between them. This CDR3 region has 14 residues. The CDR3 loop reads CASSLGLAPNEQFF. CDR3 in DNA: TGTGCCAGCAGCTTAGGTCTAGCACCCAATGAGCAGTTCTTC.

CDR3 sequence (DNA): TGCGCCAGCAGCTTGGCCTTCGGTCAAGAGACCCAGTACTTC. It encodes CASSLAFGQETQYF. The chain carries TRBV5-1 and TRBJ2-5, with no clear D. Trimming shortened V by 0 bases and J by 2 bases, and 8 bases separated the two germline ends. CDR1 is SGHRS, CDR2 YFSETQ, per germline. This CDR3 is 14 amino acids long.